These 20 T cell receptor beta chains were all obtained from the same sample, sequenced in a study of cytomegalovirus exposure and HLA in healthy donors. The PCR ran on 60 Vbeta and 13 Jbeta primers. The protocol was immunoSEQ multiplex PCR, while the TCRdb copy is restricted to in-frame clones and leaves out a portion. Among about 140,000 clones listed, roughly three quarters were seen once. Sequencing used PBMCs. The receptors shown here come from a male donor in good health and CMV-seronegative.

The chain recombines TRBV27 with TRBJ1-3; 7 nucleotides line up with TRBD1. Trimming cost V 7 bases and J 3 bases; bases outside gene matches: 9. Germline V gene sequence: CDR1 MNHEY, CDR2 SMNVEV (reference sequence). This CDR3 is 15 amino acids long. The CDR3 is CASKLQGKDGNTIYF. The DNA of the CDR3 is TGTGCCAGCAAACTACAGGGGAAAGATGGAAACACCATATATTTT.

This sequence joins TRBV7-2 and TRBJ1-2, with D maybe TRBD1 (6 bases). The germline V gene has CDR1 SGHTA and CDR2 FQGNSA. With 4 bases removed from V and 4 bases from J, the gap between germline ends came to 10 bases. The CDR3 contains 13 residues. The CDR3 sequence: CASSSQQGYGYTF. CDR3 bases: TGTGCCAGCAGCTCCCAACAGGGCTATGGCTACACCTTC.

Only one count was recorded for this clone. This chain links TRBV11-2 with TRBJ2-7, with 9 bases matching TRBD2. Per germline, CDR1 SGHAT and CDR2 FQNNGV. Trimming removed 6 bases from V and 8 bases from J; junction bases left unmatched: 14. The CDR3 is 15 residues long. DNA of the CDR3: TGTGCCAGCAGGAAGAGCGGGACTAGCCTACACAAGCAGTACTTC. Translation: CASRKSGTSLHKQYF.

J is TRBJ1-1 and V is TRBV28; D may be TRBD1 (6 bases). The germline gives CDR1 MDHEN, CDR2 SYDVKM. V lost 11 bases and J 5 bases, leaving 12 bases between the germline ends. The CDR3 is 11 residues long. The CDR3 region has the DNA TGTGCCGCAAGGGGGGGGACTGAAGCTTTCTTT. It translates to CAARGGTEAFF.

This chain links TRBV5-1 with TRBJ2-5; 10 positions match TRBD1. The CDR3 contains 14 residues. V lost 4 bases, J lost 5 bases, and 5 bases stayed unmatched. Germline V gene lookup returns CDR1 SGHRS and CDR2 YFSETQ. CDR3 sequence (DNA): TGCGCCAGCAGCCCGACAGGGGGCGGTGAGACCCAGTACTTC. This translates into CASSPTGGGETQYF.

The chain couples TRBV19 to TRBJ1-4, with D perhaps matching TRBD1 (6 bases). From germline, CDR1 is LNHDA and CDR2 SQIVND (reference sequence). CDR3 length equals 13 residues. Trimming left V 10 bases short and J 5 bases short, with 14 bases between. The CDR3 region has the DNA TGTGCCACCGCGGACAGACCCAATGAAAAACTGTTTTTT. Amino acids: CATADRPNEKLFF.

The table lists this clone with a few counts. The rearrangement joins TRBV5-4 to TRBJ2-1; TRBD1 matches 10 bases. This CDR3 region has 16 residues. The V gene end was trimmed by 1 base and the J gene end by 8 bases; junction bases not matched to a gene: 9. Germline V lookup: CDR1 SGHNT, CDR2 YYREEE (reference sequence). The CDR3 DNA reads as TGTGCCAGCAGCTTGCCTCGGACAGGGGGTCTCGATGAGCAGTTCTTC. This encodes CASSLPRTGGLDEQFF. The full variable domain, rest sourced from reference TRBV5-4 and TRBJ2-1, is ETGVTQSPTHLIKTRGQQVTLRCSSQSGHNTVSWYQQALGQGPQFIFQYYREEENGRGNFPPRFSGLQFPNYSSELNVNALELDDSALYLCASSLPRTGGLDEQFFGPGTRLTVL.

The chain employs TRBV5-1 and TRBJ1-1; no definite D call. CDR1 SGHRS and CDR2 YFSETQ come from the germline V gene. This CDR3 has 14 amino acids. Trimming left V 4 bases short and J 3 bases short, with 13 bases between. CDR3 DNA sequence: TGCGCCAGCAGCGCACGGGGTATCGACACTGAAGCTTTCTTT. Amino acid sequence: CASSARGIDTEAFF.

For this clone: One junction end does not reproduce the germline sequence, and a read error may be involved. CDR3 sequence reads: CASTYSGANALTF. Here the CDR3 DNA reads TGTGCCAGCACTTACTCTGGGGCCAACGCCCTGACTTTC. This chain uses TRBV2 with TRBJ2-6; D might be TRBD1 (5 bases). This CDR3 comprises 13 residues. Germline assignment: CDR1 SNHLY and CDR2 FYNNEI.

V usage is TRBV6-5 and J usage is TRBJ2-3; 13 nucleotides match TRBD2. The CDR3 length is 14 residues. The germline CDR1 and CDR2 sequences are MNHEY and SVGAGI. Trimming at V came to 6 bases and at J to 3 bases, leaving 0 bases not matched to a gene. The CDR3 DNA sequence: TGTGCCAGCAGGGGACTAGCGGGGACAGATACGCAGTATTTT. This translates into CASRGLAGTDTQYF.

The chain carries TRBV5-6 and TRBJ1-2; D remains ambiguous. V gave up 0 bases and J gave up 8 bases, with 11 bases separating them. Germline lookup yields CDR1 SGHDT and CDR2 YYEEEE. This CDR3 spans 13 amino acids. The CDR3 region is CASSLERVSGYTF. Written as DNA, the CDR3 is TGTGCCAGCAGCTTGGAACGGGTCAGCGGCTACACCTTC.

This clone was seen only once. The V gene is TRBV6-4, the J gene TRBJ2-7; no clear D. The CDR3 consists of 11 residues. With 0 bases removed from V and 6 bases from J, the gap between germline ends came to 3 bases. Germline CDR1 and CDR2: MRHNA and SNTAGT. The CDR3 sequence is CASSDSSEQYF. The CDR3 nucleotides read TGTGCCAGCAGTGACTCGAGCGAGCAGTACTTC.

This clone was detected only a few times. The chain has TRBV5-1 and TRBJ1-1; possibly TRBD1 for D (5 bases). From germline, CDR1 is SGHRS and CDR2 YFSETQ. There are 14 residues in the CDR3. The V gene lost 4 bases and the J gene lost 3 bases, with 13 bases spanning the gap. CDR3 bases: TGCGCCAGCAGCCGTCAAGGGGATGACACTGAAGCTTTCTTT. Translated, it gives CASSRQGDDTEAFF.

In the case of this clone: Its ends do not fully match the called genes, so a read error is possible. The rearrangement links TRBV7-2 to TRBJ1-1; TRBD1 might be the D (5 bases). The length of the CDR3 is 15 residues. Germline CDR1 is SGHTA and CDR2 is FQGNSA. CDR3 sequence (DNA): TGTGCCAGCAGCCCGGACTTCGGGGGGAACCCTGAAGCTTTCTTT. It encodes CASSPDFGGNPEAFF.

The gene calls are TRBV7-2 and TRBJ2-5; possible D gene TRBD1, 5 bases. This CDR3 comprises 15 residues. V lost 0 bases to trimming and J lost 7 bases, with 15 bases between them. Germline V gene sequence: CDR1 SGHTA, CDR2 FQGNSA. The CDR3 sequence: CASSLAGRLRGTQYF. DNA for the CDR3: TGTGCCAGCAGCTTAGCGGGGCGGCTGCGAGGGACCCAGTACTTC.

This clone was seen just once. The CDR3: CASSQEGRSPLHF. The CDR3 DNA reads as TGTGCCAGCAGCCAGGAGGGCAGATCACCCCTCCACTTT. The rearrangement uses TRBV4-2 and TRBJ1-6, with D unresolved. The CDR3 runs to 13 residues. Germline V CDR1 and CDR2: LGHNA, YNFKEQ. Trimming cost V 3 bases and J 10 bases, with 10 bases left between them.

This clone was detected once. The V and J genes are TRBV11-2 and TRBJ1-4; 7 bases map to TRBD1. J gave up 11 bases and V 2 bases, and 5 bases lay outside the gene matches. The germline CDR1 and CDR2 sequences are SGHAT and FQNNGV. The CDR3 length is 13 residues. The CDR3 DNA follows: TGTGCCAGCAGCTTAAATCGACAGGGCAAACTGTTTTTT. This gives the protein CASSLNRQGKLFF.

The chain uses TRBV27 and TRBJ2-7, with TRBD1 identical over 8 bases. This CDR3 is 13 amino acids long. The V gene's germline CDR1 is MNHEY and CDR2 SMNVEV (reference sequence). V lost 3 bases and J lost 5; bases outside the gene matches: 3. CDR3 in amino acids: CASSFETGDEQYF. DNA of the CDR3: TGTGCCAGCAGTTTTGAGACAGGGGACGAGCAGTACTTC.

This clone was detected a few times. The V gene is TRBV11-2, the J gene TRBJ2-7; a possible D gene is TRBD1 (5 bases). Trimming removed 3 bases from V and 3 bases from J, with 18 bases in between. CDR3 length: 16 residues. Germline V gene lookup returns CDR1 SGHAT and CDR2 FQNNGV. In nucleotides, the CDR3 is TGTGCCAGCAGCTTGGGATCCGCAGGGTCTATCTACGAGCAGTACTTC. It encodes CASSLGSAGSIYEQYF. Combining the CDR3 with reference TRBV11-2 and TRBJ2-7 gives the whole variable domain EAGVAQSPRYKIIEKRQSVAFWCNPISGHATLYWYQQILGQGPKLLIQFQNNGVVDDSQLPKDRFSAERLKGVDSTLKIQPAKLEDSAVYLCASSLGSAGSIYEQYFGPGTRLTVT.

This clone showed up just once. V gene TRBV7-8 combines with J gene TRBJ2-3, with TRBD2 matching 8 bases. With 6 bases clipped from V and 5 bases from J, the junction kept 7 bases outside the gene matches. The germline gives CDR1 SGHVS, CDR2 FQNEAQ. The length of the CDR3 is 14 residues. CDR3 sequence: CASSFSGAQDTQYF. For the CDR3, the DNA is TGTGCCAGCAGTTTTAGCGGGGCGCAAGATACGCAGTATTTT. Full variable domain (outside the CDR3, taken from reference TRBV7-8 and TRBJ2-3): GAGVSQSPRYKVAKRGQDVALRCDPISGHVSLFWYQQALGQGPEFLTYFQNEAQLDKSGLPSDRFFAERPEGSVSTLKIQRTQQEDSAVYLCASSFSGAQDTQYFGPGTRLTVL.